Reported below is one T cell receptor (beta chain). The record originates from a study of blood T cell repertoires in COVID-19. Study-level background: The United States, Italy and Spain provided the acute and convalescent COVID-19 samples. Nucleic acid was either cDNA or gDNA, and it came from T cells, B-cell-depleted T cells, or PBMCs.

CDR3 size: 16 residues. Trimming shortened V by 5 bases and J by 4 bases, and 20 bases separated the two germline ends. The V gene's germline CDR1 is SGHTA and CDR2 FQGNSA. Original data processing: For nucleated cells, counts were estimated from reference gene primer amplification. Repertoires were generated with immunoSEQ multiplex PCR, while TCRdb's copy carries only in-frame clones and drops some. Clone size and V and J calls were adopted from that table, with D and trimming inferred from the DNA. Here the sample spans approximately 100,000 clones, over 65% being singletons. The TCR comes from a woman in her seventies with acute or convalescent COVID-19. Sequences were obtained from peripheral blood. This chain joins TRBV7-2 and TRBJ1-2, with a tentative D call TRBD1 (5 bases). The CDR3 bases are TGTGCCAGCAGCGCCCAAACAGGTAGCCTATCCTATGGCTACACCTTC. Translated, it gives CASSAQTGSLSYGYTF.